The 26 T cell receptor beta chains below were found in one sample sequenced in a study of glioma-infiltrating T cells after dendritic cell vaccination. As for time point: after dendritic cell vaccination, including at tumor progression/relapse. TCRdb's copy holds only in-frame clones and misses some; the assay was immunoSEQ multiplex PCR. Of around 60,000 clones in the sample, roughly 86% were seen once. Sequenced here: blood, sampled after dendritic cell vaccination. These receptors came from a human donor with glioblastoma.

In this sample, this clone turned up a few times. The chain carries TRBV5-1 and TRBJ1-2; 7 bases match TRBD1. V was pared by 4 bases and J by 2 bases, with 5 bases of the junction left unmatched. This CDR3 is built from 14 residues. CDR1 SGHRS and CDR2 YFSETQ come from the germline V gene. CDR3 in DNA: TGCGCCAGCAGCCCTAAGGGACAGAACTATGGCTACACCTTC. Amino acid sequence: CASSPKGQNYGYTF.

This clone was seen just once. The identical CDR3 is also encoded by other nucleotide sequences in the sample. The chain has TRBV6-4 and TRBJ1-1, with no clear D. The CDR3 consists of 13 residues. Germline-derived CDR1 and CDR2 are MRHNA and SNTAGT. Trimming pared 3 bases from V and 2 bases from J, leaving 7 bases between. CDR3 nucleotide sequence: TGTGCCAGCAGTGAGGCAAGAAACACTGAAGCTTTCTTT. It specifies CASSEARNTEAFF.

J is TRBJ1-3 and V is TRBV10-3; the match to TRBD1 covers 7 bases. The CDR3 contains 14 residues. Germline CDR1 and CDR2: ENHRY and SYGVKD. Germline trimming cut 6 bases from V and 0 bases from J; bases unmatched to any gene: 2. This CDR3 reads CAISGTASGNTIYF. CDR3 DNA: TGTGCCATCAGCGGGACAGCCTCTGGAAACACCATATATTTT.

This sequence joins TRBV5-4 and TRBJ1-2; D unclear. Germline V CDR1 and CDR2: SGHNT, YYREEE (reference sequence). The V end lost 0 bases, the J end lost 8 bases, and 8 bases lay between the germline ends. This CDR3 contains 12 residues. CDR3 amino acids: CASSLDGEGYTF. CDR3 DNA sequence: TGTGCCAGCAGCTTGGATGGGGAGGGCTACACCTTC.

The rearrangement links TRBV27 to TRBJ2-1; a weak D match, TRBD1 (5 bases). CDR3 length equals 14 residues. V shed 3 bases and J shed 4 bases, with 10 bases lying between them. Germline V lookup: CDR1 MNHEY, CDR2 SMNVEV (reference sequence). CDR3 loop: CASSLGRVYNEQFF. CDR3 bases: TGTGCCAGCAGTTTGGGCAGGGTATACAATGAGCAGTTCTTC.

This chain connects TRBV7-2 to TRBJ2-3, with 12 bases matching TRBD2. Germline V gene sequence: CDR1 SGHTA, CDR2 FQGNSA. The CDR3 totals 19 residues. With 0 bases clipped from V and 3 bases from J, the junction kept 10 bases outside the gene matches. The chain's CDR3 is CASSLALAGGRGKTDTQYF. CDR3 sequence (DNA): TGTGCCAGCAGCTTAGCACTAGCGGGGGGCCGGGGTAAAACAGATACGCAGTATTTT.

This clone has only one observation. This chain uses TRBV11-3 with TRBJ2-7, with D maybe TRBD1 (6 bases). In germline, CDR1 is SGHNT, CDR2 YENEEA. The CDR3 sequence is 15 residues long. Trimming took off 5 bases at V and 0 bases at J, with 14 bases between the two ends. The CDR3 DNA is TGTGCCAGCAGCCTAAGACAGGCTTCCTCCTACGAGCAGTACTTC. This gives the protein CASSLRQASSYEQYF.

The chain couples TRBV5-8 to TRBJ2-1; D possibly corresponds to TRBD2 (5 bases). V gave up 0 bases and J gave up 1 base, with 8 bases separating them. Per germline, CDR1 SGHTS and CDR2 YDEGEE. The CDR3 is 15 residues long. The CDR3, as DNA: TGTGCCAGCAGCTTGGGAGGGCTATCCTACAATGAGCAGTTCTTC. Translated, it gives CASSLGGLSYNEQFF.

The V gene is TRBV6-5, the J gene TRBJ2-1; D is possibly TRBD2 (5 bases). Germline V lookup: CDR1 MNHEY, CDR2 SVGAGI. Trimming removed 6 bases from V and 2 bases from J, with 8 bases in between. This CDR3 has 13 amino acids. CDR3 bases: TGTGCCAGCAGCCCGGAGGCCTACAATGAGCAGTTCTTC. This sequence encodes CASSPEAYNEQFF.

Regarding this clone: In the same sample, other DNA sequences code for this CDR3. This chain uses TRBV27 with TRBJ1-6; 7 positions agree with TRBD1. The V and J ends lost 2 bases and 4 bases, in that order; junction bases with no gene match: 8. The CDR3 runs to 17 residues. CDR1 is MNHEY and CDR2 is SMNVEV in the germline V gene (reference sequence). The CDR3 reads CASSLAPQGKYNSPLHF. The CDR3 DNA reads TGTGCCAGCAGTTTAGCCCCACAGGGGAAATATAATTCACCCCTCCACTTT.

The chain carries TRBV29-1 and TRBJ1-2; 8 nucleotides line up with TRBD1. After removal of 0 bases from V and 7 bases from J, the junction contained 1 base not matched to a gene. Germline CDR1 reads SQVTM; CDR2 reads ANQGSEA. The CDR3 consists of 12 residues. The CDR3: CSVEDDRGGYTF. CDR3 DNA sequence: TGCAGCGTTGAAGATGACAGGGGTGGCTACACCTTC.

The chain has TRBV29-1 and TRBJ1-2; D is perhaps TRBD1 (6 bases). The CDR3 is 12 residues long. V was trimmed by 4 bases and J by 5 bases, leaving 11 bases between them. Germline V gene sequence: CDR1 SQVTM, CDR2 ANQGSEA. CDR3 nucleotide sequence: TGCAGCGTTGCCCTCGGGACATATGGCTACACCTTC. This sequence encodes CSVALGTYGYTF.

The sample holds one count of this clone. The rearrangement links TRBV5-4 to TRBJ2-1, with D maybe TRBD1 (6 bases). Per the germline V gene, CDR1 is SGHNT and CDR2 is YYREEE (reference sequence). This CDR3 has 14 residues. The V gene lost 4 bases and the J gene lost 5 bases, with 13 bases spanning the gap. The CDR3 DNA sequence: TGTGCCAGCAGCCGGACGGACAGAGACAATGAGCAGTTCTTC. Translating it yields CASSRTDRDNEQFF.

This clone has only one observation. The rearrangement links TRBV7-9 to TRBJ1-1; no clear D. The CDR3 length is 13 residues. The germline V gene has CDR1 SEHNR and CDR2 FQNEAQ (reference sequence). With 9 bases removed from V and 1 base from J, the gap between germline ends came to 12 bases. Here the CDR3 DNA reads TGTGCCAGTCTCGGGTCGGGGAACACTGAAGCTTTCTTT. Protein product: CASLGSGNTEAFF.

V and J are TRBV30 and TRBJ2-7; possible D gene TRBD1, 6 bases. With 2 bases removed from V and 2 bases from J, the gap between germline ends came to 13 bases. The V gene's germline CDR1 is GTSNPN and CDR2 SVGIG (reference sequence). The CDR3 totals 14 residues. The CDR3 region has the DNA TGTGCCTGGAGTATCTCCAGGGGTCCCTACGAGCAGTACTTC. This gives the protein CAWSISRGPYEQYF.

Concerning this clone itself: The junction shows a germline mismatch at one end, possibly a read error. The chain employs TRBV12-5 and TRBJ2-1, with TRBD2 matching 11 bases. Germline V gives CDR1 LGHNT, CDR2 FRNRAP. This CDR3 has 15 amino acids. The CDR3 DNA sequence: TGTGCTAGTGGGTTGGGGGATAGCGGGAGGGGAAACCAGTTCTTC. Translation gives CASGLGDSGRGNQFF.

This chain links TRBV10-3 with TRBJ1-2, with D unresolved. The germline CDR1 and CDR2 sequences are ENHRY and SYGVKD. CDR3 size: 12 residues. The V end lost 7 bases, the J end lost 4 bases, and 10 bases lay between the germline ends. CDR3 sequence: CAITAGGYGYTF. In nucleotides, the CDR3 is TGTGCCATCACGGCAGGTGGCTATGGCTACACCTTC.

The rearrangement links TRBV9 to TRBJ2-7; 11 nucleotides align to TRBD2. V lost 4 bases, J lost 1 base, and 1 base stayed unmatched. Germline V lookup: CDR1 SGDLS, CDR2 YYNGEE. The CDR3 runs to 14 residues. The CDR3 DNA reads as TGTGCCAGCAGCATAGCGGGGGGGTCCTACGAGCAGTACTTC. Translation gives CASSIAGGSYEQYF.

This chain uses TRBV9 with TRBJ1-3, with unresolved D. Germline CDR1 SGDLS, CDR2 YYNGEE. The CDR3 extends over 17 amino acids. V was shortened by 2 bases and J by 2 bases, with 17 bases between the two germline ends. CDR3 DNA: TGTGCCAGCAGCGTCACCGGGTCGCTATCGGCTGGAAACACCATATATTTT. Its protein product is CASSVTGSLSAGNTIYF.

This chain uses TRBV28 with TRBJ2-7, with 9 bases identical to TRBD2. Per the germline V gene, CDR1 is MDHEN and CDR2 is SYDVKM. This CDR3 is built from 14 residues. V was clipped by 7 bases and J by 0 bases; unmatched bases: 4. For the CDR3, the DNA is TGTGCCAGCAAACTAGCGGGCAACTCCTACGAGCAGTACTTC. Translated: CASKLAGNSYEQYF.

As for this clone: One junction end disagrees with the germline gene, perhaps due to a read error. The gene calls are TRBV7-9 and TRBJ1-2; TRBD1 matches 8 bases. Germline assignment: CDR1 SEHNR and CDR2 FQNEAQ (reference sequence). The CDR3 totals 15 residues. The CDR3 bases are TGCGCCAGCAGCCCAGGGACAGGACCCTCCTATGGCTACACCTTC. Translation: CASSPGTGPSYGYTF.

The chain combines TRBV7-3 with TRBJ1-1; TRBD1 might be the D (5 bases). Germline assignment: CDR1 SGHTA and CDR2 FQGTGA. Trimming pared 5 bases from V and 7 bases from J, leaving 11 bases between. The CDR3 has 12 amino acids. The CDR3 sequence: CASSPGGGEAFF. The CDR3 DNA sequence: TGTGCCAGCAGCCCCGGCGGGGGTGAAGCTTTCTTT.

The chain joins TRBV7-9 to TRBJ2-5, with TRBD2 identical over 13 bases. The germline V gene has CDR1 SEHNR and CDR2 FQNEAQ (reference sequence). Trimming at V came to 6 bases and at J to 1 base, leaving 5 bases not matched to a gene. This CDR3 contains 16 residues. This CDR3 reads CASSTGLAGTQETQYF. CDR3 nucleotide sequence: TGTGCCAGCAGTACGGGACTAGCGGGGACCCAAGAGACCCAGTACTTC.

J is TRBJ1-2 and V is TRBV5-5; the D is unclear. CDR3 length: 13 residues. Germline assignment: CDR1 SGHKS and CDR2 YYEKEE (reference sequence). Trimming cost V 0 bases and J 0 bases, with 3 bases left between them. The CDR3 loop reads CASSLVTNYGYTF. The CDR3, as DNA: TGTGCCAGCAGCTTGGTCACTAACTATGGCTACACCTTC. The full variable domain, in which reference TRBV5-5 and TRBJ1-2 provide the parts outside the CDR3, is DAGVTQSPTHLIKTRGQQVTLRCSPISGHKSVSWYQQVLGQGPQFIFQYYEKEERGRGNFPDRFSARQFPNYSSELNVNALLLGDSALYLCASSLVTNYGYTFGSGTRLTVV.

The J gene is TRBJ2-6, the V gene TRBV12-5; 7 bases map to TRBD2. This CDR3 is built from 15 residues. The ends lost 5 bases at V and 0 bases at J; junction bases unmatched: 1. Germline V gives CDR1 LGHNT, CDR2 FRNRAP. The CDR3 loop reads CASGPGGSGANVLTF. As DNA, the CDR3 is TGTGCTAGTGGTCCGGGGGGCTCTGGGGCCAACGTCCTGACTTTC.

The CDR3 spells CASSPLQGVTSDGYTF. In nucleotides, the CDR3 is TGTGCCAGCTCACCCCTCCAGGGGGTGACGTCCGACGGCTACACCTTC. The genes are TRBV18 and TRBJ1-2; 7 bases match TRBD1. Germline CDR1 KGHSH, CDR2 LQKENI. The CDR3 spans 16 residues. J was trimmed by 8 bases and V by 3 bases; bases with no gene match: 15.